This is a list of T cell receptor beta chains from one sample in a study of vaccination and CD4 T cells after COVID-19. MiXCR, run by TCRdb on the PCR reads, gives a single entry per CDR3 protein. The sample yields over 7,500 distinct CDR3 sequences, 45% to 55% seen once. No antigen is known for these receptors. Material for sequencing was CD4+ T cells from blood, cultured in vitro. The receptor source for this set is a human donor in good health. Both conserved end residues are part of each CDR3. The D gene is left open where the match is weak. Not every row has a clone size; where given, it reads once, few, many or a size class.

v_gene: TRBV18; d_gene: TRBD1; abundance: -; j_gene: TRBJ1-1; CDR3aa: CASSPALQGGIEAFF; CDR3nt: TGTGCCAGCTCACCGGCGCTACAGGGGGGAATTGAAGCTTTCTTT
v_gene: TRBV7-9; d_gene: -; abundance: -; j_gene: TRBJ1-1; CDR3aa: CASSRTGNTEAFF; CDR3nt: TGTGCCAGCAGCCGAACAGGTAACACTGAAGCTTTCTTT
v_gene: TRBV7-9; d_gene: -; abundance: -; j_gene: TRBJ1-1; CDR3aa: CASSQPPGEAFF; CDR3nt: TGTGCCAGCAGCCAACCCCCAGGAGAAGCTTTCTTT
v_gene: TRBV11-3; d_gene: TRBD2; abundance: few; j_gene: TRBJ2-5; CDR3aa: CASSAWTSGEETQYF; CDR3nt: TGTGCCAGCAGCGCATGGACTAGCGGGGAAGAGACCCAGTACTTC
v_gene: TRBV6-5; d_gene: -; abundance: few; j_gene: TRBJ1-1; CDR3aa: CASSYSPAQDTEAFF; CDR3nt: TGTGCCAGCAGTTACTCCCCCGCACAGGACACTGAAGCTTTCTTT
v_gene: TRBV10-3; d_gene: -; abundance: few; j_gene: TRBJ1-5; CDR3aa: CAISDQENQPQHF; CDR3nt: TGTGCCATCAGTGACCAAGAAAATCAGCCCCAGCATTTT
v_gene: TRBV6-5; d_gene: -; abundance: few; j_gene: TRBJ1-1; CDR3aa: CASSSPGTEAFF; CDR3nt: TGTGCCAGCAGTTCCCCGGGTACTGAAGCTTTCTTT
v_gene: TRBV6-1; d_gene: -; abundance: few; j_gene: TRBJ2-5; CDR3aa: CASRVLETQYF; CDR3nt: TGTGCCAGCAGGGTCTTGGAGACCCAGTACTTC
v_gene: TRBV30; d_gene: TRBD1; abundance: -; j_gene: TRBJ1-2; CDR3aa: CAWSVRYDRANPYSYTF; CDR3nt: TGTGCCTGGAGTGTAAGATACGACAGGGCGAACCCTTATAGCTACACCTTC
v_gene: TRBV20-1; d_gene: TRBD2; abundance: -; j_gene: TRBJ2-5; CDR3aa: CSASGRAGETQYF; CDR3nt: TGCAGTGCTAGCGGGAGGGCCGGGGAGACCCAGTACTTC
v_gene: TRBV20-1; d_gene: -; abundance: few; j_gene: TRBJ2-3; CDR3aa: CSARDRTRGPGDTQYF; CDR3nt: TGCAGTGCTAGAGATCGGACGCGCGGTCCCGGAGATACGCAGTATTTT
v_gene: TRBV20-1; d_gene: TRBD2; abundance: few; j_gene: TRBJ2-3; CDR3aa: CSASIGRVADTQYF; CDR3nt: TGCAGTGCTAGTATCGGGAGGGTTGCAGATACGCAGTATTTT
v_gene: TRBV6-2/TRBV6-3; d_gene: -; abundance: few; j_gene: TRBJ1-6; CDR3aa: CASSYKGPLHF; CDR3nt: TGTGCCAGCAGTTACAAGGGACCCCTCCACTTT
v_gene: TRBV10-1; d_gene: -; abundance: -; j_gene: TRBJ1-1; CDR3aa: CASSAGVSTEAFF; CDR3nt: TGCGCCAGCAGTGCGGGGGTTTCCACTGAAGCTTTCTTT
v_gene: TRBV2; d_gene: -; abundance: -; j_gene: TRBJ1-3; CDR3aa: CASSEHRPSGNTIYF; CDR3nt: TGTGCCAGCAGTGAACACAGGCCCTCTGGAAACACCATATATTTT
v_gene: TRBV2; d_gene: -; abundance: -; j_gene: TRBJ1-6; CDR3aa: CASSDRRGDNSPLHF; CDR3nt: TGTGCCAGCAGTGATCGAAGGGGAGATAATTCACCCCTCCACTTT
v_gene: TRBV12-3/TRBV12-4; d_gene: -; abundance: -; j_gene: TRBJ1-2; CDR3aa: CASSLNLYGYTF; CDR3nt: TGTGCCAGCAGTTTAAACCTCTATGGCTACACCTTC
v_gene: TRBV6-1; d_gene: -; abundance: -; j_gene: TRBJ1-5; CDR3aa: CASSEGSNQPQHF; CDR3nt: TGTGCCAGCAGTGAGGGTAGCAATCAGCCCCAGCATTTT
v_gene: TRBV2; d_gene: -; abundance: -; j_gene: TRBJ1-2; CDR3aa: CASTQLPNYGYTF; CDR3nt: TGTGCCAGCACCCAGCTGCCTAACTATGGCTACACCTTC
v_gene: TRBV27; d_gene: -; abundance: few; j_gene: TRBJ1-2; CDR3aa: CASSLAANYGYTF; CDR3nt: TGTGCCAGCAGTTTAGCGGCTAACTATGGCTACACCTTC
v_gene: TRBV20-1; d_gene: -; abundance: -; j_gene: TRBJ2-7; CDR3aa: CSARDDRTPIRGQYF; CDR3nt: TGCAGTGCTAGAGATGATCGGACACCCATACGAGGGCAGTACTTC
v_gene: TRBV27; d_gene: -; abundance: -; j_gene: TRBJ2-7; CDR3aa: CASSLSQRGDYEQYF; CDR3nt: TGTGCCAGCAGTTTATCCCAGCGCGGTGACTACGAGCAGTACTTC
v_gene: TRBV24-1; d_gene: TRBD1; abundance: -; j_gene: TRBJ2-1; CDR3aa: CATSGAGRGPNEQFF; CDR3nt: TGTGCCACCAGTGGTGCGGGCAGGGGGCCTAATGAGCAGTTCTTC
v_gene: TRBV7-6; d_gene: TRBD2; abundance: -; j_gene: TRBJ2-2; CDR3aa: CASSPRLAGAGNTGELFF; CDR3nt: TGTGCCAGCAGCCCACGACTAGCGGGAGCCGGGAACACCGGGGAGCTGTTTTTT
v_gene: TRBV7-9; d_gene: TRBD1; abundance: -; j_gene: TRBJ2-7; CDR3aa: CASSWKTGTGTYEQYF; CDR3nt: TGTGCCAGCAGCTGGAAGACCGGGACAGGAACCTACGAGCAGTACTTC
v_gene: TRBV6-2/TRBV6-3; d_gene: -; abundance: few; j_gene: TRBJ2-2; CDR3aa: CASRPLGDTGELFF; CDR3nt: TGTGCCAGCAGGCCACTCGGGGACACCGGGGAGCTGTTTTTT
v_gene: TRBV7-2; d_gene: -; abundance: once; j_gene: TRBJ2-7; CDR3aa: CASSLGVADYEQYF; CDR3nt: TGTGCCAGCAGCTTAGGGGTTGCTGACTACGAGCAGTACTTC
v_gene: TRBV6-1; d_gene: -; abundance: few; j_gene: TRBJ2-1; CDR3aa: CASRLGGGRYNEQFF; CDR3nt: TGTGCCAGCAGACTAGGAGGGGGAAGATACAATGAGCAGTTCTTC
v_gene: TRBV19; d_gene: TRBD2; abundance: -; j_gene: TRBJ2-1; CDR3aa: CASSLGLVGEQFF; CDR3nt: TGTGCCAGTAGCCTGGGACTAGTTGGTGAGCAGTTCTTC
v_gene: TRBV30; d_gene: TRBD1; abundance: -; j_gene: TRBJ1-2; CDR3aa: CAWSRRQGAGGYTF; CDR3nt: TGTGCCTGGAGCCGGAGACAGGGGGCAGGCGGCTACACCTTC
v_gene: TRBV10-3; d_gene: TRBD1; abundance: -; j_gene: TRBJ2-3; CDR3aa: CAISPGTGGLDTQYF; CDR3nt: TGTGCCATCAGCCCCGGGACAGGGGGCTTAGATACGCAGTATTTT
v_gene: TRBV6-5; d_gene: TRBD2; abundance: few; j_gene: TRBJ2-7; CDR3aa: CASSYSNLLAGTYEQYF; CDR3nt: TGTGCCAGCAGTTACTCGAATTTACTAGCGGGGACCTACGAGCAGTACTTC
v_gene: TRBV27; d_gene: -; abundance: -; j_gene: TRBJ2-7; CDR3aa: CASSYTGNYEQYF; CDR3nt: TGTGCCAGCAGTTATACAGGCAACTACGAGCAGTACTTC
v_gene: TRBV7-2; d_gene: TRBD2; abundance: few; j_gene: TRBJ2-6; CDR3aa: CASSLRSLAGGLGANVLTF; CDR3nt: TGTGCCAGCAGCTTAAGGTCTCTAGCGGGAGGGCTGGGGGCCAACGTCCTGACTTTC
v_gene: TRBV19; d_gene: TRBD1; abundance: -; j_gene: TRBJ1-5; CDR3aa: CASSTNTGGNQPQHF; CDR3nt: TGTGCCAGTAGTACCAACACAGGGGGCAATCAGCCCCAGCATTTT